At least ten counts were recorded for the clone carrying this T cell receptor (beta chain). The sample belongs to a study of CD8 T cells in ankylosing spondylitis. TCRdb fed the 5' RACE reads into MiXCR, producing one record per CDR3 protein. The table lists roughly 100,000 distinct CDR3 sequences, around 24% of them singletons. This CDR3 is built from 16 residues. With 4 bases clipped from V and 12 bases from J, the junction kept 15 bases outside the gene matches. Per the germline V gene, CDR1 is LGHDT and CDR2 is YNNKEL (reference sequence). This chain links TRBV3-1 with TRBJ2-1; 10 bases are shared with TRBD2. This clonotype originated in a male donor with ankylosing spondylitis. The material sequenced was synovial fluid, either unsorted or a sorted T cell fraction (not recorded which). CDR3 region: CASSLRGSSGSVAQFF. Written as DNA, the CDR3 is TGTGCCAGCAGCCTAAGGGGGTCTAGCGGGAGTGTTGCGCAGTTCTTC.